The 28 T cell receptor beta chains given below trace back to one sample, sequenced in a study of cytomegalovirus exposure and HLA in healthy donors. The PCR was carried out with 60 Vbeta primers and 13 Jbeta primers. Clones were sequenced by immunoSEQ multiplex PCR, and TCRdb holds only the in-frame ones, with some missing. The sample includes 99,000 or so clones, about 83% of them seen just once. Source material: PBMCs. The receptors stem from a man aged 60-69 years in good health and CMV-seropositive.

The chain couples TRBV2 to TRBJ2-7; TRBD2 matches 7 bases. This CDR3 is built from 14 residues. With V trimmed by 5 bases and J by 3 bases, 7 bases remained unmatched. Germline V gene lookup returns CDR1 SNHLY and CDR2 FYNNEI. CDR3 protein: CASSRDGGYYEQYF. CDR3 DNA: TGTGCCAGCAGTCGTGACGGGGGGTACTACGAGCAGTACTTC. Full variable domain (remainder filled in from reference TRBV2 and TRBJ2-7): EPEVTQTPSHQVTQMGQEVILRCVPISNHLYFYWYRQILGQKVEFLVSFYNNEISEKSEIFDDQFSVERPDGSNFTLKIRSTKLEDSAMYFCASSRDGGYYEQYFGPGTRLTVT.

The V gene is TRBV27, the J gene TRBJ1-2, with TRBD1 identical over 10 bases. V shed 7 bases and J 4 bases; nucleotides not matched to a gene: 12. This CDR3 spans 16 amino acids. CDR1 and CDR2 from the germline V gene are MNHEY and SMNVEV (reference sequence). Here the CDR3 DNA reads TGTGCCAGCACCCACCGGGACAGGGGCGACTTCTATGGCTACACCTTC. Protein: CASTHRDRGDFYGYTF.

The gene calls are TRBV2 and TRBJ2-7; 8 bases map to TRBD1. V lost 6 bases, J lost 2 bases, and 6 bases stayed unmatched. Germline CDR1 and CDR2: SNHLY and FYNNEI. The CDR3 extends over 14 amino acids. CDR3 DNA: TGTGCCAGCAGACCAGGGGGCGAAGCCTACGAGCAGTACTTC. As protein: CASRPGGEAYEQYF.

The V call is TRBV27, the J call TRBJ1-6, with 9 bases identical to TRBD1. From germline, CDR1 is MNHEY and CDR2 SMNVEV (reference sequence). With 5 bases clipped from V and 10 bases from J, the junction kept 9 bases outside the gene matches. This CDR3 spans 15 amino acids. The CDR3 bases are TGTGCCAGCAGTGCCAGACAGGGGGGTCGGTCACCCCTCCACTTT. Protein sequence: CASSARQGGRSPLHF.

The DNA for the CDR3 is TGTGCCAGTAGTCTGACAGGGGGCATTACTGAAGCTTTCTTT. The encoded protein is CASSLTGGITEAFF. V gene TRBV19 combines with J gene TRBJ1-1, with 10 bases identical to TRBD1. Germline V CDR1 and CDR2: LNHDA, SQIVND (reference sequence). The CDR3 spans 14 residues. Trimming took 5 bases from V and 5 from J; bases not matched to a gene: 5.

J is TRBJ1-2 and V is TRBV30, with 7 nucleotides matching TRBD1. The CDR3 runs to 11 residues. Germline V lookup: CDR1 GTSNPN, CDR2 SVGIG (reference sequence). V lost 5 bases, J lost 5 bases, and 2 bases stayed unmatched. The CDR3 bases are TGTGCCTGGGGACAGGCGTATGGCTACACCTTC. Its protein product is CAWGQAYGYTF.

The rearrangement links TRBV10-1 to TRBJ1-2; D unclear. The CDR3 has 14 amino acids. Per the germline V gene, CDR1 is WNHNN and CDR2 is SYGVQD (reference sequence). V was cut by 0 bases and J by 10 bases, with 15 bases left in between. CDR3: CASSESMTGTAYTF. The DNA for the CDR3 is TGCGCCAGCAGTGAGTCGATGACGGGAACAGCCTACACCTTC.

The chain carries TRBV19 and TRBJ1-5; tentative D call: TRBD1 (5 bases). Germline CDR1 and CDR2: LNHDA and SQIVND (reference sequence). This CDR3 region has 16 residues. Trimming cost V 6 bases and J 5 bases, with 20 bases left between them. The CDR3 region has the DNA TGTGCCAGTAGCGTGCTAGGATCGACAGTTCATCAGCCCCAGCATTTT. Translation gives CASSVLGSTVHQPQHF.

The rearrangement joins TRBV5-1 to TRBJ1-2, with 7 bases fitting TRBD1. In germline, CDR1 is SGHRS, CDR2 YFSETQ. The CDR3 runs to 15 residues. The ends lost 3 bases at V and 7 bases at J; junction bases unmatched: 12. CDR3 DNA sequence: TGCGCCAGCAGCTCCCAGGGGTCAGGGGGAGGTGGCTACACCTTC. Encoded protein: CASSSQGSGGGGYTF.

CDR3 amino acids: CASSLPGTGVADTQYF. Here the CDR3 DNA reads TGTGCCAGCAGTTTACCTGGGACAGGGGTAGCAGATACGCAGTATTTT. The rearrangement uses TRBV27 and TRBJ2-3; 10 bases line up with TRBD1. This CDR3 spans 16 amino acids. V lost 2 bases to trimming and J lost 4 bases; unmatched junction nucleotides: 6. The germline V gene has CDR1 MNHEY and CDR2 SMNVEV (reference sequence).

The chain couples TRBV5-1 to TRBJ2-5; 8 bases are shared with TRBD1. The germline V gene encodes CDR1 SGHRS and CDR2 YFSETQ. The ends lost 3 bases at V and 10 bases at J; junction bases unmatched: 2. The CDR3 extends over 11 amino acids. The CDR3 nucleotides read TGCGCCAGCAGCTCGGACAGGGACCAGTACTTC. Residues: CASSSDRDQYF.

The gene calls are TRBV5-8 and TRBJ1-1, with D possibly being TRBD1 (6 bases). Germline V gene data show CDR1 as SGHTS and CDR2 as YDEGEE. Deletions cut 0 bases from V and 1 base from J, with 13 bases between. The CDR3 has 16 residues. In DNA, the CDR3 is TGTGCCAGCAGCTTGGTCGGGACACTCCAGAACACTGAAGCTTTCTTT. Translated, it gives CASSLVGTLQNTEAFF.

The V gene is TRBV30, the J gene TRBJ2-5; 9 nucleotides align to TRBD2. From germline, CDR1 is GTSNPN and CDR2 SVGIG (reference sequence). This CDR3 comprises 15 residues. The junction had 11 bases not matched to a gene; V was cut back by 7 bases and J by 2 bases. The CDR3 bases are TGTGCCTCACTTTCGCGGGGGGGCAGACAAGAGACCCAGTACTTC. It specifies CASLSRGGRQETQYF. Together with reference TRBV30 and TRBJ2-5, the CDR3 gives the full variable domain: SQTIHQWPATLVQPVGSPLSLECTVEGTSNPNLYWYRQAAGRGLQLLFYSVGIGQISSEVPQNLSASRPQDRQFILSSKKLLLSDSGFYLCASLSRGGRQETQYFGPGTRLLVL.

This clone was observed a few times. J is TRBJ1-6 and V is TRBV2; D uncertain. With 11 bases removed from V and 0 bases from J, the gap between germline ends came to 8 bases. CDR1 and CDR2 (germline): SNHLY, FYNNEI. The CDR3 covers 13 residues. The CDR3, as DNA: TGTGCCGGAGGGAGCTCCTATAATTCACCCCTCCACTTT. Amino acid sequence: CAGGSSYNSPLHF.

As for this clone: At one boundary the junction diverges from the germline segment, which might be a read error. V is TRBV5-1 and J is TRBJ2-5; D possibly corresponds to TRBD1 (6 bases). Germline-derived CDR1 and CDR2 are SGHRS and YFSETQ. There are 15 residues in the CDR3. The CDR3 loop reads CASSSPGTGQGTQYF. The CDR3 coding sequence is TGCGCCAGCAGCTCGCCGGGGACGGGACAAGGGACCCAGTACTTC. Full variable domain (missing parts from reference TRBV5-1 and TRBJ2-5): KAGVTQTPRYLIKTRGQQVTLSCSPISGHRSVSWYQQTPGQGLQFLFEYFSETQRNKGNFPGRFSGRQFSNSRSEMNVSTLELGDSALYLCASSSPGTGQGTQYFGPGTRLLVL.

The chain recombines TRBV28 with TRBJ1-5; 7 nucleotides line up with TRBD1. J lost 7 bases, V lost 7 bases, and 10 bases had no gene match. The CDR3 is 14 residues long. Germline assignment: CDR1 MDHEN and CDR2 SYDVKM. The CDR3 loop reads CASTHTGAEQPQHF. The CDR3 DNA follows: TGTGCCAGCACTCACACAGGGGCGGAACAGCCCCAGCATTTT. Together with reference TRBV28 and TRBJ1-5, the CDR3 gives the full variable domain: DVKVTQSSRYLVKRTGEKVFLECVQDMDHENMFWYRQDPGLGLRLIYFSYDVKMKEKGDIPEGYSVSREKKERFSLILESASTNQTSMYLCASTHTGAEQPQHFGDGTRLSIL.

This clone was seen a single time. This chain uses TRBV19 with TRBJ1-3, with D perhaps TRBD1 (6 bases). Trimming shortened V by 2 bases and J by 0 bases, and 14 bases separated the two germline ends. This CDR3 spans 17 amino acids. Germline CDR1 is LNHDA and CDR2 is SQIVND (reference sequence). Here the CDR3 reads CASSIFAGGASGNTIYF. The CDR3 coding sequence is TGTGCCAGTAGTATATTCGCGGGGGGGGCCTCTGGAAACACCATATATTTT.

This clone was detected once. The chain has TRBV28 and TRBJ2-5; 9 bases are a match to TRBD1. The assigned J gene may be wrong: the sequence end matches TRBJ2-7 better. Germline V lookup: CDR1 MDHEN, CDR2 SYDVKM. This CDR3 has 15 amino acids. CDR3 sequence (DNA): TGTGCCAGCAGTACCGCCGGGACAGGGCCCTACGAGCAGTACTTC. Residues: CASSTAGTGPYEQYF.

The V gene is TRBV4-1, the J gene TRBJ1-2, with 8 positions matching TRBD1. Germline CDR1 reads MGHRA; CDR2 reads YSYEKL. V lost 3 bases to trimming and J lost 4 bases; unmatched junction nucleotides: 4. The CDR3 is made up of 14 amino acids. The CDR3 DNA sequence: TGCGCCAGCAGCCAGGCGGGACAGGTCTATGGCTACACCTTC. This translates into CASSQAGQVYGYTF.

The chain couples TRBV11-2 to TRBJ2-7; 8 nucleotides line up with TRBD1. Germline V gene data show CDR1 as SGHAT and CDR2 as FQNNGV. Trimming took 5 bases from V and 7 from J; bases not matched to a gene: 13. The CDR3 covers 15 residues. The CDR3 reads CASSKQGGIPPEQYF. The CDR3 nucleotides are TGTGCCAGCAGCAAACAGGGGGGAATCCCTCCGGAGCAGTACTTC.

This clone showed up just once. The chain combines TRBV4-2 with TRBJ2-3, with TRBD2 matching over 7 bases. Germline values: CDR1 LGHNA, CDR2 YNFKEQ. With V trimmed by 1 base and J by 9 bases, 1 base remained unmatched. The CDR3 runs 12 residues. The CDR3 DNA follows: TGTGCCAGCAGCCAAGGGGAGGGGACGCAGTATTTT. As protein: CASSQGEGTQYF.

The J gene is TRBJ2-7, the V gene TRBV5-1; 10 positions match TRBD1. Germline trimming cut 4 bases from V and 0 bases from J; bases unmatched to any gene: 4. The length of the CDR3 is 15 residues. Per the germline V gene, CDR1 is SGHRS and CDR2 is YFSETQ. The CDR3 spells CASSADRGRSYEQYF. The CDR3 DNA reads TGCGCCAGCAGCGCCGACAGGGGGCGCTCCTACGAGCAGTACTTC. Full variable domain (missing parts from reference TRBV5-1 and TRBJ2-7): KAGVTQTPRYLIKTRGQQVTLSCSPISGHRSVSWYQQTPGQGLQFLFEYFSETQRNKGNFPGRFSGRQFSNSRSEMNVSTLELGDSALYLCASSADRGRSYEQYFGPGTRLTVT.

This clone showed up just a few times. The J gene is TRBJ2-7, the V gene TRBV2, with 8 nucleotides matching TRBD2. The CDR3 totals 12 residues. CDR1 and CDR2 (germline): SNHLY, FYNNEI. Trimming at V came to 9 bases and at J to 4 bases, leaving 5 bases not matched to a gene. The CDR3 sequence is CASSGAPYEQYF. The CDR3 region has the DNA TGTGCCAGTAGCGGGGCACCGTACGAGCAGTACTTC.

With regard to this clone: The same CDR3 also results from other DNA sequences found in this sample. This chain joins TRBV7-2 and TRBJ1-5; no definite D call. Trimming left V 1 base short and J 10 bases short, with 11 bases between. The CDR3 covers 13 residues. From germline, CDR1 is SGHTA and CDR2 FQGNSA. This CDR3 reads CASSLVSEGPQHF. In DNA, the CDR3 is TGTGCCAGCAGCTTAGTTAGCGAAGGACCCCAGCATTTT. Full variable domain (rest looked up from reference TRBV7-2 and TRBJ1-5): GAGVSQSPSNKVTEKGKDVELRCDPISGHTALYWYRQSLGQGLEFLIYFQGNSAPDKSGLPSDRFSAERTGGSVSTLTIQRTQQEDSAVYLCASSLVSEGPQHFGDGTRLSIL.

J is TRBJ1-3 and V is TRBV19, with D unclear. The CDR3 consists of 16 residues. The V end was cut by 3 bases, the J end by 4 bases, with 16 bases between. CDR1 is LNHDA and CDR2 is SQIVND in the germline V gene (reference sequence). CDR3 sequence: CASSISVSSLGNTIYF. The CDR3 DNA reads TGTGCCAGTAGTATTTCGGTATCTTCATTAGGAAACACCATATATTTT.

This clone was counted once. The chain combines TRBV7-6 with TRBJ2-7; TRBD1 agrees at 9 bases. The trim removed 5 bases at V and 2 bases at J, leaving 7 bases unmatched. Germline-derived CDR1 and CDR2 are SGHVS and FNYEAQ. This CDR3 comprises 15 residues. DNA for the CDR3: TGTGCCAGCAGCCCTGGGACAGGGACGACCTACGAGCAGTACTTC. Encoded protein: CASSPGTGTTYEQYF.

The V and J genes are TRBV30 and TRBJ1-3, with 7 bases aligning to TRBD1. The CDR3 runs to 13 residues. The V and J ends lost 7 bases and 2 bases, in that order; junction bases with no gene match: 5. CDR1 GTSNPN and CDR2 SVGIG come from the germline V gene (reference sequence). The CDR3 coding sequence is TGTGCCTTTAACGACAGGGCTGGAAACACCATATATTTT. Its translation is CAFNDRAGNTIYF.

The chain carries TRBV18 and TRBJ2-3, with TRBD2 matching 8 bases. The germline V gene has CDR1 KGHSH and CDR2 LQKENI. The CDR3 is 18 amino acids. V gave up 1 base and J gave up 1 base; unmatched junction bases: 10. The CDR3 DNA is TGTGCCAGCTCACCACTTGCAACCGGGACTAGGGGCACAGATACGCAGTATTTT. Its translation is CASSPLATGTRGTDTQYF.